The rows below give T cell receptor beta chains drawn from one sample of a study of shared clonotypes between healthy human individuals. TCRdb keeps only in-frame clones here, not all; method: immunoSEQ multiplex PCR. This sample yields 1,400,000 or so clones, of which less than 99% are seen a single time; 0.36% belongs to the top ten. Sequencing input: naive CD4+ T cells sorted from blood. These receptors were collected from a man between 25 and 39 years old in good health. Both conserved end residues are part of each CDR3. The D gene is left open where the match is weak. Expanded clones are given a class, and other clones once, few, many or no size at all.

j_gene	abundance	v_gene	d_gene	CDR3aa	CDR3nt
TRBJ2-7	NA	TRBV2	NA	CASSDQAAFGSYEQYF	TGTGCCAGCAGTGATCAAGCGGCCTTCGGCTCCTACGAGCAGTACTTC
TRBJ2-6	NA	TRBV5-1	NA	CASSLGPPRAGQSPGANVLTF	TGCGCCAGCAGCTTGGGCCCCCCCCGGGCAGGGCAAAGTCCTGGGGCCAACGTCCTGACTTTC
TRBJ1-5	NA	TRBV6-5	NA	CASSYVLDSNQPQHF	TGTGCCAGCAGTTATGTGTTGGATAGCAATCAGCCCCAGCATTTT
TRBJ2-7	NA	TRBV28	TRBD1	CASSADRGQANHYEQYF	TGTGCCAGCAGTGCCGACCGCGGACAGGCAAACCACTACGAGCAGTACTTC
TRBJ2-7	NA	TRBV5-1	NA	CASSSLRQGFHEQYF	TGCGCCAGCAGTTCTTTAAGGCAGGGGTTCCACGAGCAGTACTTC
TRBJ2-2	NA	TRBV7-9	NA	CASSLTPGGRNTGELFF	TGTGCCAGCAGCTTGACACCCGGGGGCAGGAACACCGGGGAGCTGTTTTTT
TRBJ2-1	NA	TRBV19	TRBD1	CASSDRGLYNEQFF	TGTGCCAGTAGTGACAGGGGACTGTACAATGAGCAGTTCTTC
TRBJ1-1	NA	TRBV9	TRBD1	CASSLGQGNTEAFF	TGTGCCAGCAGCTTGGGACAGGGGAACACTGAAGCTTTCTTT
TRBJ1-1	NA	TRBV7-9	NA	CASSSRGTEAFF	TGTGCCAGCAGCTCTCGAGGGACTGAAGCTTTCTTT
TRBJ2-1	NA	TRBV2	TRBD2	CASKRLAGEYAYNEQFF	TGTGCCAGCAAACGACTAGCGGGAGAATACGCCTACAATGAGCAGTTCTTC
TRBJ2-7	NA	TRBV19	NA	CASSIERGMVYEQYF	TGTGCCAGTAGTATAGAACGCGGGATGGTCTACGAGCAGTACTTC
TRBJ1-4	NA	TRBV23-1	NA	CASTEFYLRGTNEKLFF	TGCGCCAGCACTGAGTTCTACTTACGGGGAACTAATGAAAAACTGTTTTTT
TRBJ2-7	NA	TRBV28	TRBD1	CASSPGGTGAYEQYF	TGTGCCAGCAGTCCGGGGGGGACAGGGGCCTACGAGCAGTACTTC
TRBJ2-1	NA	TRBV20-1	NA	CSATNNEQFF	TGCAGTGCTACTAACAATGAGCAGTTCTTC
TRBJ1-3	NA	TRBV6-1	NA	CASSATSSSGNTIYF	TGTGCCAGCAGTGCGACCTCCAGCTCTGGAAACACCATATATTTT
TRBJ1-5	once	TRBV9	NA	CASSEEGVQPQHF	TGTGCCAGCAGCGAGGAGGGGGTGCAGCCCCAGCATTTT
TRBJ2-3	many	TRBV27	NA	CASSLSVSTDTQYF	TGTGCCAGCAGTTTATCGGTATCCACAGATACGCAGTATTTT
TRBJ2-5	NA	TRBV7-9	NA	CASSLARNQETQYF	TGTGCCAGCAGCTTAGCTAGAAACCAAGAGACCCAGTACTTC